These 3 T cell receptor beta chains share one sample of origin, sequenced in a study of T cell repertoires in cytomegalovirus infection. These receptors lack a known antigen. Using its own MiXCR run on the reads, TCRdb lists one record per CDR3 protein. The repertoire holds under 200,000 distinct CDR3 sequences, with less than 25% as singletons. The sequencing here drew on CD8+ T cells from cultured PBMCs, taken from culture after CMV antigen stimulation. The origin of the receptors is a human donor in good health (CMV status not recorded). Some clones in this sample may be carry-over from other donors' samples.

The sample holds a few counts of this clonotype. CDR3 residues: CASSPRPGINEQFF. CDR3 nucleotide sequence: TGTGCCAGCAGCCCGCGCCCTGGGATCAATGAGCAGTTCTTC. The chain is built from TRBV7-9 and TRBJ2-1; D is ambiguous. This CDR3 is built from 14 residues. The germline V and J ends were trimmed by 5 bases and 6 bases, with 14 bases remaining between them. In germline, CDR1 is SEHNR, CDR2 FQNEAQ (reference sequence).

The chain recombines TRBV27 with TRBJ1-4; D ambiguous. V was cut by 6 bases and J by 5 bases, with 10 bases left in between. Germline CDR1 is MNHEY and CDR2 is SMNVEV (reference sequence). This CDR3 has 13 residues. The CDR3 reads CASRPRRNEKLFF. In nucleotides, the CDR3 is TGTGCCAGCAGACCCCGGAGGAATGAAAAACTGTTTTTT.

This clonotype was counted between two and nine times. The rearrangement joins TRBV12-3 or TRBV12-4 to TRBJ2-1; weak D call: TRBD2 (5 bases). The CDR3 length is 13 residues. The germline V and J ends were trimmed by 6 bases and 3 bases, with 9 bases remaining between them. CDR3 residues: CASSEEDYNEQFF. The DNA of the CDR3 is TGTGCCAGCAGCGAGGAGGACTACAATGAGCAGTTCTTC.